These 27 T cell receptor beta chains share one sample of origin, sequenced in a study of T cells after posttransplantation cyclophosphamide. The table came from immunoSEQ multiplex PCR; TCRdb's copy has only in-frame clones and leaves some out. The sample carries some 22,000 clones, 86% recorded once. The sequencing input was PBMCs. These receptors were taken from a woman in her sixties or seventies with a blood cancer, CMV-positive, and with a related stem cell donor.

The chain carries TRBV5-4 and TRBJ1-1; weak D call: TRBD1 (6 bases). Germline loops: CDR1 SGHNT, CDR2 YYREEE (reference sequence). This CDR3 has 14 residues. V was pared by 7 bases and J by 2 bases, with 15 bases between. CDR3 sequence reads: CASGMDSSNTEAFF. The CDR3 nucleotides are TGTGCCAGCGGGATGGACAGCTCCAACACTGAAGCTTTCTTT.

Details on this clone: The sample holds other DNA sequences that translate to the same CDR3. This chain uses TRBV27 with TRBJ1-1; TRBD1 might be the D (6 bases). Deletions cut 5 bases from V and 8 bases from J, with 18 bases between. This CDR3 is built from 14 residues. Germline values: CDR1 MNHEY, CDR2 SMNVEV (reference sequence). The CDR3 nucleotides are TGTGCCAGCAGTGTCTCGCAGGGGTTCGGGGAAGCTTTCTTT. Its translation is CASSVSQGFGEAFF.

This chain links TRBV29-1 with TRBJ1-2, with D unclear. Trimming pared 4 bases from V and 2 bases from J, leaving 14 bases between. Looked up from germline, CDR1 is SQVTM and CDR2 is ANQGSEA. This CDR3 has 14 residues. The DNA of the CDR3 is TGCAGCGTTGGGGTATCCCTGGAGAACTATGGCTACACCTTC. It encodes CSVGVSLENYGYTF.

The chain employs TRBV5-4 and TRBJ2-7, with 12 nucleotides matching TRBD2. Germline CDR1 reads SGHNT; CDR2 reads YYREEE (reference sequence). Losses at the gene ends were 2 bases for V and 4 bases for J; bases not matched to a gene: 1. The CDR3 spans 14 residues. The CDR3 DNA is TGTGCCAGCAGCTTACTAGCGGGAGGTTACGAGCAGTACTTC. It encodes CASSLLAGGYEQYF.

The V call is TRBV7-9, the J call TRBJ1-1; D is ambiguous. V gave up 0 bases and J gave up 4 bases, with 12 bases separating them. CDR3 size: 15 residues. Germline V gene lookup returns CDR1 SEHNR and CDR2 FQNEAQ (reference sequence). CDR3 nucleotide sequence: TGTGCCAGCAGCTTAGCAGGCGGCGGATTCACTGAAGCTTTCTTT. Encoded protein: CASSLAGGGFTEAFF.

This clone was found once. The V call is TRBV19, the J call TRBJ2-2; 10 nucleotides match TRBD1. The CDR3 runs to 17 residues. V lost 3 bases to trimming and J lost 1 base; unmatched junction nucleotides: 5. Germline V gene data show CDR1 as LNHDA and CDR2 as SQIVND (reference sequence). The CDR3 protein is CASSITRTGGNTGELFF. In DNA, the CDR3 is TGTGCCAGTAGTATCACCCGGACAGGGGGGAACACCGGGGAGCTGTTTTTT.

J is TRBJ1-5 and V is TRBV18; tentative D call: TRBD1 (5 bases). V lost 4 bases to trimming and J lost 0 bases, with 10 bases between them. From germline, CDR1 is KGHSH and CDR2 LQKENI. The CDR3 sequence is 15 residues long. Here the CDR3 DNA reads TGTGCCAGCTCACGAGACAGATATAGCAATCAGCCCCAGCATTTT. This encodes CASSRDRYSNQPQHF.

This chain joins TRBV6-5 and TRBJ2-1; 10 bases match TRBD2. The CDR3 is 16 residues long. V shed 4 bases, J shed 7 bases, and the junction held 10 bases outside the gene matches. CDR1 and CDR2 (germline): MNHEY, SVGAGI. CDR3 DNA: TGTGCCAGCAGTTTTCTAGCGGGAGCTTCTGGGAATGAGCAGTTCTTC. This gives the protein CASSFLAGASGNEQFF.

The CDR3 reads CASSLGVRQGTEAFF. The CDR3 bases are TGTGCCAGCAGCTTAGGGGTCCGCCAGGGCACTGAAGCTTTCTTT. The V gene is TRBV11-2, the J gene TRBJ1-1, with D possibly TRBD1 on 5 matching bases. CDR3 size: 15 residues. Germline CDR1 and CDR2: SGHAT and FQNNGV. The V and J ends lost 1 base and 4 bases respectively, with 13 bases between them.

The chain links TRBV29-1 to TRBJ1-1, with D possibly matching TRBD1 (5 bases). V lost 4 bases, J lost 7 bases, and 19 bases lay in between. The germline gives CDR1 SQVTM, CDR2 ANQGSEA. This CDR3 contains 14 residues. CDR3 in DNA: TGCAGCGTTGTCCTTCAAGCTCAGGGAGGTGAAGCTTTCTTT. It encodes CSVVLQAQGGEAFF.

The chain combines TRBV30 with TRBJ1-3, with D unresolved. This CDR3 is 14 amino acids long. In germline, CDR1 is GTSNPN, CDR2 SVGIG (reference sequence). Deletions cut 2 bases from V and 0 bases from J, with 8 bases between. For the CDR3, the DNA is TGTGCCTGGAGTACGCAGATCTCTGGAAACACCATATATTTT. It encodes CAWSTQISGNTIYF. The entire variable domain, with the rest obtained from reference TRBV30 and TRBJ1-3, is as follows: SQTIHQWPATLVQPVGSPLSLECTVEGTSNPNLYWYRQAAGRGLQLLFYSVGIGQISSEVPQNLSASRPQDRQFILSSKKLLLSDSGFYLCAWSTQISGNTIYFGEGSWLTVV.

The CDR3 is CSVLGRQTKEGYGYTF. CDR3 bases: TGCAGCGTTTTAGGGAGACAAACAAAGGAAGGCTATGGCTACACCTTC. The chain is built from TRBV29-1 and TRBJ1-2; the D is unclear. CDR1 is SQVTM and CDR2 is ANQGSEA in the germline V gene. Trimming took 5 bases from V and 4 from J, leaving 23 bases between them. This CDR3 spans 16 amino acids. The variable domain in full, with the rest retrieved from reference TRBV29-1 and TRBJ1-2, is SAVISQKPSRDICQRGTSLTIQCQVDSQVTMMFWYRQQPGQSLTLIATANQGSEATYESGFVIDKFPISRPNLTFSTLTVSNMSPEDSSIYLCSVLGRQTKEGYGYTFGSGTRLTVV.

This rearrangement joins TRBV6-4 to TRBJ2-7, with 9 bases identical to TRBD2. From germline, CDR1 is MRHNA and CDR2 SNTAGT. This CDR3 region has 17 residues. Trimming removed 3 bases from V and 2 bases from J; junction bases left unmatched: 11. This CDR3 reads CASSESSGRSGPYEQYF. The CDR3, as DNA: TGTGCCAGCAGTGAATCCAGCGGGAGGTCCGGCCCCTACGAGCAGTACTTC.

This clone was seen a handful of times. The CDR3 nucleotides are TGTGCCAGCAGTGGGGGTCCGGGGACATCTTCCTACGAGCAGTACTTC. Protein: CASSGGPGTSSYEQYF. The rearrangement links TRBV6-1 to TRBJ2-7; possible D gene TRBD1, 6 bases. CDR3 length equals 16 residues. V was cut by 4 bases and J by 1 base, with 17 bases left in between. CDR1 and CDR2 from the germline V gene are MNHNS and SASEGT.

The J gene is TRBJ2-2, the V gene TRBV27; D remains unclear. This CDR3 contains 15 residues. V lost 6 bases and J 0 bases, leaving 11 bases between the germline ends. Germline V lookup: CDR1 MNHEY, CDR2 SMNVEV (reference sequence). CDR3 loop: CASRSDTSNTGELFF. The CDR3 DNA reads TGTGCCAGCAGGAGTGACACATCGAACACCGGGGAGCTGTTTTTT.

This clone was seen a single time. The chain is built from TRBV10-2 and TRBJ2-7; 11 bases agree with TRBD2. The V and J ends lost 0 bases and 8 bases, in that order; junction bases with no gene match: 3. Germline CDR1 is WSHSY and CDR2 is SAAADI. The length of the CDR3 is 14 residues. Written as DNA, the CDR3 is TGCGCCAGCAGTGAGTCTAGCGGGAGGGGAAAGCAGTACTTC. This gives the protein CASSESSGRGKQYF.

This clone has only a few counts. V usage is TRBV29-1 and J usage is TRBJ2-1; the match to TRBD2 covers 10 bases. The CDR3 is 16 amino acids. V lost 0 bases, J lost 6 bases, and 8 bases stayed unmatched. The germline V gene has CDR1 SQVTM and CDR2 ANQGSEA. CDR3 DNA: TGCAGCGTTGAAGATCGTAGCGGGAGGAGCCTCAATGAGCAGTTCTTC. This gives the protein CSVEDRSGRSLNEQFF.

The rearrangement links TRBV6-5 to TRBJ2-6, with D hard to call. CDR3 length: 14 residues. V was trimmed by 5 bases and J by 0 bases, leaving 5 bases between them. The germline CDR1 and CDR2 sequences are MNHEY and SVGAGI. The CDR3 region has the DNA TGTGCCAGCAGTCCTGTCTCTGGGGCCAACGTCCTGACTTTC. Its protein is CASSPVSGANVLTF.

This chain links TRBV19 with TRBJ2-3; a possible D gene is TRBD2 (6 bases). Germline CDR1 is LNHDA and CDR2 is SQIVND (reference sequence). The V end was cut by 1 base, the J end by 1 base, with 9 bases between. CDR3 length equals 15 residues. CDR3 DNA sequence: TGTGCCAGTAGTATAGGGGGAGGAGGCACAGATACGCAGTATTTT. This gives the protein CASSIGGGGTDTQYF.

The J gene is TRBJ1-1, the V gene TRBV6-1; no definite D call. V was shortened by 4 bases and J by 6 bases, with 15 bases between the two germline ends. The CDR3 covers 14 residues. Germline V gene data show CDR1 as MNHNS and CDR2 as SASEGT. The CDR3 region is CASSGGLMRPEAFF. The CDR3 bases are TGTGCCAGCAGTGGTGGACTAATGAGGCCTGAAGCTTTCTTT.

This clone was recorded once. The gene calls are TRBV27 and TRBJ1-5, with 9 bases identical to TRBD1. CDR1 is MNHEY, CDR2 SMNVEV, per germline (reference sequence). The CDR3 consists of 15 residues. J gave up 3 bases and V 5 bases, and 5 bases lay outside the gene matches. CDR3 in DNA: TGTGCCAGCAGTACCGGACAGGGGACCAATCAGCCCCAGCATTTT. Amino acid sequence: CASSTGQGTNQPQHF.

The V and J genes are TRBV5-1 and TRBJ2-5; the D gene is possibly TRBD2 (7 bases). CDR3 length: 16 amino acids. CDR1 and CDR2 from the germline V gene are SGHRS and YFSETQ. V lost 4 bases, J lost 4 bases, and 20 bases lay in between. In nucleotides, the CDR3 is TGCGCCAGCAGCCCAGGAGGTGGGGGGGCAGGAGAGACCCAGTACTTC. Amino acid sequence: CASSPGGGGAGETQYF.

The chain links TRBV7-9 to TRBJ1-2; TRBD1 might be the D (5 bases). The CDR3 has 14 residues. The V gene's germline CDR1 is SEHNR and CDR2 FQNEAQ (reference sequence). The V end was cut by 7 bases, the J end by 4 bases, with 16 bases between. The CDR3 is CASTFPGGGYGYTF. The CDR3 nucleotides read TGTGCCAGCACCTTCCCGGGGGGGGGCTATGGCTACACCTTC.

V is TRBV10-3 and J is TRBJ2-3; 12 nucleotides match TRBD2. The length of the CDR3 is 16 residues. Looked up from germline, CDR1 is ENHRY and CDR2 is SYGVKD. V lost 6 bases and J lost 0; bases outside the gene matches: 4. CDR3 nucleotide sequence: TGTGCCATCAGGAAACTAGCGGGAGGCAGCACAGATACGCAGTATTTT. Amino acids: CAIRKLAGGSTDTQYF.

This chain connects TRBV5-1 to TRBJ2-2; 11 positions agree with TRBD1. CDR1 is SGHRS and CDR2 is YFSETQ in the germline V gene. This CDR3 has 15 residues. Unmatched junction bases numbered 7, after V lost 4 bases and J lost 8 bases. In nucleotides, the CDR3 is TGCGCCAGCAGCGATAGGACAGGGGGCTTTGGGGAGCTGTTTTTT. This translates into CASSDRTGGFGELFF.

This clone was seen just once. The CDR3 region is CASTYTDTQYF. CDR3 coding DNA: TGTGCCAGCACCTACACAGATACGCAGTATTTT. The chain has TRBV7-2 and TRBJ2-3, with unresolved D. CDR1 and CDR2 from the germline V gene are SGHTA and FQGNSA. CDR3 size: 11 residues. The V end was cut by 7 bases, the J end by 2 bases, with 4 bases between.

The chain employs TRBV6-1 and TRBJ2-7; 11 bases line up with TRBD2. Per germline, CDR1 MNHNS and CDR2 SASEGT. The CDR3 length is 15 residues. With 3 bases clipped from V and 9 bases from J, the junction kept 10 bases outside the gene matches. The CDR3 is CASSESLAGGGMQYF. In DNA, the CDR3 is TGTGCCAGCAGTGAGTCGCTAGCGGGAGGAGGCATGCAGTACTTC.